The source of this T cell receptor (beta chain) is a study of shared clonotypes between healthy human individuals. The CDR3 has 12 residues. Germline assignment: CDR1 MNHEY and CDR2 SVGAGI. V was trimmed by 0 bases and J by 8 bases, leaving 4 bases between them. The protocol was immunoSEQ multiplex PCR, while the TCRdb copy is restricted to in-frame clones and leaves out a portion. The sample yields fewer than 2.5 million clones, 93% seen once. This rearrangement joins TRBV6-5 to TRBJ2-2, with no clear D. Sequencing input: naive CD4+ T cells from PBMCs. Subset here: CD45RA+ positively selected. The clonotype originates from a man between 18 and 35 years old in good health. Some clones in this sample may be carry-over from other donors' samples. The CDR3 region has the DNA TGTGCCAGCAGTTACTCTAGAGGGGAGCTGTTTTTT. Translated, it gives CASSYSRGELFF.